Listed here are 32 T cell receptor beta chains from one sample, sequenced in a study of PD-1 blockade in classical Hodgkin lymphoma. Sequencing was performed with immunoSEQ multiplex PCR; in TCRdb, only in-frame clones are kept and a portion is missing. In the table there are roughly 50,000 clones, roughly 89% of which are singletons. Time point in this sample: cycle 4 day 1 (C4D1), after 6 weeks of nivolumab. All the patients suffered relapse after autologous stem cell transplantation, and brentuximab vedotin exposure differed. The sequenced sample was peripheral blood mononuclear cells (PBMCs), obtained before the fourth cycle of nivolumab. The receptors were sampled from a human donor with classical Hodgkin lymphoma.

This clone has a single count. The CDR3 reads CASSVEQDFYEQYF. The CDR3 DNA sequence: TGTGCCAGCAGCGTAGAACAGGACTTCTACGAGCAGTACTTC. The rearrangement uses TRBV9 and TRBJ2-7; D may be TRBD1 or TRBD2 (5 bases each). From germline, CDR1 is SGDLS and CDR2 YYNGEE. The CDR3 length is 14 residues. V dropped 0 bases and J dropped 3 bases, with 10 bases sitting between them.

The V and J genes are TRBV5-6 and TRBJ1-2; D may be TRBD1 (5 bases). CDR1 is SGHDT, CDR2 YYEEEE, per germline. CDR3 length: 14 amino acids. The germline V and J ends were trimmed by 2 bases and 4 bases, with 12 bases remaining between them. The CDR3 DNA follows: TGTGCCAGCAGCTTTAGTTCGGGGACCTATGGCTACACCTTC. Residues: CASSFSSGTYGYTF.

The chain couples TRBV5-1 to TRBJ2-1; D is ambiguous. Germline CDR1 is SGHRS and CDR2 is YFSETQ. CDR3 length: 12 amino acids. Trimming pared 0 bases from V and 11 bases from J, leaving 9 bases between. CDR3 in DNA: TGCGCCAGCAGCTTGGTGGCTTTCCAGCAGTTCTTC. This gives the protein CASSLVAFQQFF.

The chain couples TRBV29-1 to TRBJ2-5; either TRBD1 or TRBD2 may fit D (5 bases each). CDR3 length: 13 amino acids. V shed 4 bases and J shed 9 bases, with 18 bases lying between them. CDR1 is SQVTM, CDR2 ANQGSEA, per germline. Written as DNA, the CDR3 is TGCAGCGTTGGGGCCGGGACCGCCGGGGCCCAGTACTTC. This gives the protein CSVGAGTAGAQYF. Based on the CDR3 plus reference TRBV29-1 and TRBJ2-5, the full variable domain is SAVISQKPSRDICQRGTSLTIQCQVDSQVTMMFWYRQQPGQSLTLIATANQGSEATYESGFVIDKFPISRPNLTFSTLTVSNMSPEDSSIYLCSVGAGTAGAQYFGPGTRLLVL.

The rearrangement uses TRBV5-1 and TRBJ2-1, with D hard to call. Trimming removed 0 bases at V and 3 bases at J, with 1 base between. Germline-derived CDR1 and CDR2 are SGHRS and YFSETQ. This CDR3 is built from 12 residues. As DNA, the CDR3 is TGCGCCAGCAGCTTGGTCTACAATGAGCAGTTCTTC. Residues: CASSLVYNEQFF.

The gene calls are TRBV18 and TRBJ2-3, with no clear D. The V and J ends lost 0 bases and 6 bases respectively, with 13 bases between them. The CDR3 loop spans 15 amino acids. CDR1 is KGHSH and CDR2 is LQKENI in the germline V gene. Here the CDR3 reads CASSPPLLPTDTQYF. The CDR3 nucleotides are TGTGCCAGCTCACCACCGCTCCTCCCCACCGATACGCAGTATTTT. The full variable domain, its missing parts supplied by reference TRBV18 and TRBJ2-3, is NAGVMQNPRHLVRRRGQEARLRCSPMKGHSHVYWYRQLPEEGLKFMVYLQKENIIDESGMPKERFSAEFPKEGPSILRIQQVVRGDSAAYFCASSPPLLPTDTQYFGPGTRLTVL.

CDR3 sequence: CASSESGLDSLYGYTF. DNA for the CDR3: TGCGCCAGCAGCGAAAGCGGCTTGGACAGTCTCTATGGCTACACCTTC. The chain recombines TRBV10-2 with TRBJ1-2, with D tentatively TRBD1 (6 bases). This CDR3 is built from 16 residues. V lost 6 bases to trimming and J lost 4 bases, with 21 bases between them. Germline-derived CDR1 and CDR2 are WSHSY and SAAADI.

The chain is built from TRBV5-1 and TRBJ2-1; TRBD2 might be the D (6 bases). V shed 7 bases and J shed 10 bases, with 12 bases lying between them. Germline assignment: CDR1 SGHRS and CDR2 YFSETQ. CDR3 size: 11 residues. The CDR3 bases are TGCGCCAGCCGGGATGCGGGGGAGCAGTTCTTC. Residues: CASRDAGEQFF.

CDR3: CASTSGTFYNEQFF. The CDR3 coding sequence is TGTGCCAGCACCTCCGGGACTTTCTACAATGAGCAGTTCTTC. The chain links TRBV7-2 to TRBJ2-1, with D maybe TRBD2 (6 bases). CDR3 length: 14 residues. Germline loops: CDR1 SGHTA, CDR2 FQGNSA. V shed 7 bases and J shed 3 bases, with 13 bases lying between them.

V gene TRBV9 combines with J gene TRBJ1-3; D unresolved. Trimming cost V 3 bases and J 0 bases, with 13 bases left between them. Germline-derived CDR1 and CDR2 are SGDLS and YYNGEE. This CDR3 comprises 16 residues. The CDR3 reads CASSAPRVGSGNTIYF. The CDR3 DNA reads TGTGCCAGCAGCGCTCCCCGGGTGGGCTCTGGAAACACCATATATTTT.

The chain has TRBV6-5 and TRBJ1-2, with D tentatively TRBD1 (6 bases). The germline V gene has CDR1 MNHEY and CDR2 SVGAGI. The CDR3 covers 15 residues. Trimming took 4 bases from V and 4 from J, leaving 16 bases between them. The CDR3 DNA sequence: TGTGCCAGCAGTTCTGTTGGACAGTCCCTCTATGGCTACACCTTC. Its protein product is CASSSVGQSLYGYTF.

The rearrangement joins TRBV11-2 to TRBJ2-7; D is uncertain. From germline, CDR1 is SGHAT and CDR2 FQNNGV. The V gene lost 0 bases and the J gene lost 0 bases, with 9 bases spanning the gap. There are 15 residues in the CDR3. CDR3 coding DNA: TGTGCCAGCAGCTTAGATCAGCACAGCTCCTACGAGCAGTACTTC. Its translation: CASSLDQHSSYEQYF.

This chain uses TRBV7-3 with TRBJ2-3; D gene unclear. The CDR3 extends over 13 amino acids. The germline gives CDR1 SGHTA, CDR2 FQGTGA. V was cut by 2 bases and J by 1 base, with 4 bases left in between. This chain's CDR3 is CASSLSGTDTQYF. CDR3 bases: TGTGCCAGCAGCTTATCTGGCACAGATACGCAGTATTTT.

V is TRBV5-1 and J is TRBJ2-3, with a weak D call TRBD1 (6 bases). V was clipped by 4 bases and J by 0 bases, with 15 bases between them. Germline V gene lookup returns CDR1 SGHRS and CDR2 YFSETQ. The CDR3 extends over 16 amino acids. CDR3 sequence: CASSVYRASSTDTQYF. The CDR3 bases are TGCGCCAGCAGCGTTTACAGGGCGTCTAGCACAGATACGCAGTATTTT.

The V call is TRBV19, the J call TRBJ1-3; D is uncertain. Germline CDR1 is LNHDA and CDR2 is SQIVND (reference sequence). This CDR3 region has 13 residues. Between the trimmed V and J ends, which lost 8 bases and 4 bases, there was a span of 12 bases. The CDR3: CASGRDLGNTIYF. CDR3 nucleotides: TGTGCCAGTGGTAGAGATTTAGGAAACACCATATATTTT.

This clone showed up just once. The V and J genes are TRBV27 and TRBJ2-6, with D hard to call. V dropped 7 bases and J dropped 2 bases, with 6 bases sitting between them. This CDR3 has 13 amino acids. The germline V gene encodes CDR1 MNHEY and CDR2 SMNVEV (reference sequence). CDR3 sequence (DNA): TGTGCCAGCACCCGTCCTGGGGCCAACGTCCTGACTTTC. It encodes CASTRPGANVLTF.

This clone was detected a few times. The CDR3 DNA is TGTGCCAGCAGAAGGACCGGGACAGCGTCTAATGAAAAACTGTTTTTT. This translates into CASRRTGTASNEKLFF. The V gene is TRBV7-9, the J gene TRBJ1-4; 7 bases match TRBD1. The germline gives CDR1 SEHNR, CDR2 FQNEAQ (reference sequence). V lost 6 bases and J lost 3; bases outside the gene matches: 10. The CDR3 runs to 16 residues.

This chain connects TRBV9 to TRBJ2-1, with 7 bases aligning to TRBD2. The germline CDR1 and CDR2 sequences are SGDLS and YYNGEE. The CDR3 runs 20 residues. V was pared by 0 bases and J by 0 bases, with 15 bases of the junction left unmatched. The CDR3 region is CASSVGGGLPPRHSYNEQFF. For the CDR3, the DNA is TGTGCCAGCAGCGTAGGGGGGGGACTACCACCGAGACACTCCTACAATGAGCAGTTCTTC. Variable domain in full (rest from reference TRBV9 and TRBJ2-1): DSGVTQTPKHLITATGQRVTLRCSPRSGDLSVYWYQQSLDQGLQFLIQYYNGEERAKGNILERFSAQQFPDLHSELNLSSLELGDSALYFCASSVGGGLPPRHSYNEQFFGPGTRLTVL.

The J gene is TRBJ2-5, the V gene TRBV9; D unclear. The CDR3 runs 13 residues. CDR1 and CDR2 from the germline V gene are SGDLS and YYNGEE. The ends were cut back, 0 bases at V and 5 bases at J, with 8 bases in the middle. In DNA form, the CDR3 reads TGTGCCAGCAGCGTAGAAGACGGGGAGACCCAGTACTTC. Its translation is CASSVEDGETQYF. Looking up the rest from reference TRBV9 and TRBJ2-5 gives the full variable domain: DSGVTQTPKHLITATGQRVTLRCSPRSGDLSVYWYQQSLDQGLQFLIQYYNGEERAKGNILERFSAQQFPDLHSELNLSSLELGDSALYFCASSVEDGETQYFGPGTRLLVL.

The rearrangement links TRBV6-4 to TRBJ1-1; 7 bases map to TRBD1. Germline V gene lookup returns CDR1 MRHNA and CDR2 SNTAGT. The CDR3 sequence is 14 residues long. V was pared by 6 bases and J by 0 bases, with 4 bases of the junction left unmatched. The CDR3 region has the DNA TGTGCCAGCAGCCCGACAGGGCTGAACACTGAAGCTTTCTTT. It is translated as CASSPTGLNTEAFF.

This chain connects TRBV29-1 to TRBJ1-2; maybe TRBD1 (6 bases). Germline CDR1 and CDR2: SQVTM and ANQGSEA. The V end was cut by 6 bases, the J end by 0 bases, with 14 bases between. The CDR3 runs 14 residues. The CDR3 loop reads CSVNQGIANYGYTF. The CDR3 DNA reads as TGCAGCGTAAACCAGGGGATTGCTAACTATGGCTACACCTTC.

The genes are TRBV11-3 and TRBJ1-3; 9 bases match TRBD1. The germline CDR1 and CDR2 sequences are SGHNT and YENEEA. The CDR3 runs 18 residues. The V segment lost 2 bases and the J segment 3 bases; nucleotides outside the gene matches: 11. Written as DNA, the CDR3 is TGTGCCAGCAGCTTACGATCCCCCCGGGACAGGGATGGAAACACCATATATTTT. It yields the protein CASSLRSPRDRDGNTIYF.

This sequence joins TRBV27 and TRBJ2-1, with TRBD2 matching over 15 bases. This CDR3 spans 17 amino acids. After removal of 5 bases from V and 0 bases from J, the junction contained 2 bases not matched to a gene. Germline V CDR1 and CDR2: MNHEY, SMNVEV (reference sequence). CDR3 nucleotide sequence: TGTGCCAGCAGTCCGGGACTAGCGGGAGGCTCCTACAATGAGCAGTTCTTC. It yields the protein CASSPGLAGGSYNEQFF.

The J gene is TRBJ2-7, the V gene TRBV19; D remains ambiguous. CDR3 length: 14 amino acids. Germline V lookup: CDR1 LNHDA, CDR2 SQIVND (reference sequence). V was clipped by 6 bases and J by 3 bases, with 15 bases between them. The CDR3 region has the DNA TGTGCCAGTAGCGCCGGACGGATATACTACGAGCAGTACTTC. Encoded protein: CASSAGRIYYEQYF.

The chain uses TRBV7-9 and TRBJ2-7, with D possibly called TRBD1 or TRBD2 (5 bases each). CDR1 is SEHNR and CDR2 is FQNEAQ in the germline V gene (reference sequence). There are 15 residues in the CDR3. The V gene lost 5 bases and the J gene lost 0 bases, with 14 bases spanning the gap. Here the CDR3 DNA reads TGTGCCAGCAGCCCCTATGAGGGGAACTCCTACGAGCAGTACTTC. The encoded protein is CASSPYEGNSYEQYF. The entire variable domain, with the rest obtained from reference TRBV7-9 and TRBJ2-7, is as follows: DTGVSQNPRHKITKRGQNVTFRCDPISEHNRLYWYRQTLGQGPEFLTYFQNEAQLEKSRLLSDRFSAERPKGSFSTLEIQRTEQGDSAMYLCASSPYEGNSYEQYFGPGTRLTVT.

This sequence joins TRBV9 and TRBJ2-3; D unresolved. The CDR3 runs to 16 residues. Trimming left V 2 bases short and J 2 bases short, with 15 bases between. Germline V gene data show CDR1 as SGDLS and CDR2 as YYNGEE. CDR3 coding DNA: TGTGCCAGCAGCGTCTCCCCCGTCCAACTCACAGATACGCAGTATTTT. It codes for CASSVSPVQLTDTQYF.

The rearrangement joins TRBV2 to TRBJ2-1; D is possibly TRBD1 (5 bases). The CDR3 runs 13 residues. Germline CDR1 and CDR2: SNHLY and FYNNEI. The germline V and J ends were trimmed by 1 base and 8 bases, with 9 bases remaining between them. Here the CDR3 reads CASSEEGWHEQFF. CDR3 nucleotide sequence: TGTGCCAGCAGTGAAGAGGGGTGGCATGAGCAGTTCTTC.

This sequence joins TRBV23-1 and TRBJ2-7, with TRBD1 identical over 8 bases. TRBV23-1 is annotated as an ORF whose role is uncertain. The trim removed 2 bases at V and 0 bases at J, leaving 12 bases unmatched. This CDR3 region has 18 residues. For the CDR3, the DNA is TGCGCCAGCAGTCAACGCCTCAGGGGGCGCGGGCTCTCCTACGAGCAGTACTTC. It specifies CASSQRLRGRGLSYEQYF.

The rearrangement joins TRBV2 to TRBJ2-3, with a tentative D call TRBD2 (6 bases). Germline V lookup: CDR1 SNHLY, CDR2 FYNNEI. There are 15 residues in the CDR3. Trimming removed 8 bases from V and 0 bases from J, with 15 bases in between. The CDR3: CASGSTGESTDTQYF. CDR3 bases: TGTGCCAGCGGTTCGACGGGAGAGAGCACAGATACGCAGTATTTT.

The V call is TRBV19, the J call TRBJ2-7, with D tentatively TRBD1 (6 bases). V lost 5 bases, J lost 1 base, and 27 bases lay in between. This CDR3 has 19 amino acids. Germline CDR1 is LNHDA and CDR2 is SQIVND (reference sequence). As DNA, the CDR3 is TGTGCCAGTAGTTCCGAAATTTGGGGGCCGCCCACAACATCCTACGAGCAGTACTTC. This translates into CASSSEIWGPPTTSYEQYF.

CDR3 sequence reads: CASSHQGVRGGTEAFF. CDR3 sequence (DNA): TGCGCCAGCAGCCATCAGGGGGTTAGGGGAGGGACTGAAGCTTTCTTT. The V gene is TRBV4-1, the J gene TRBJ1-1; 7 bases are a match to TRBD1. The CDR3 covers 16 residues. Germline CDR1 reads MGHRA; CDR2 reads YSYEKL. With V trimmed by 3 bases and J by 5 bases, 12 bases remained unmatched.

This clone was seen a few times. The gene calls are TRBV6-5 and TRBJ1-5, with D maybe TRBD1 (5 bases). CDR3 size: 13 residues. V was trimmed by 4 bases and J by 2 bases, leaving 6 bases between them. The V gene's germline CDR1 is MNHEY and CDR2 SVGAGI. The CDR3 loop reads CASSWDGNQPQHF. CDR3 sequence (DNA): TGTGCCAGCAGTTGGGACGGCAATCAGCCCCAGCATTTT.